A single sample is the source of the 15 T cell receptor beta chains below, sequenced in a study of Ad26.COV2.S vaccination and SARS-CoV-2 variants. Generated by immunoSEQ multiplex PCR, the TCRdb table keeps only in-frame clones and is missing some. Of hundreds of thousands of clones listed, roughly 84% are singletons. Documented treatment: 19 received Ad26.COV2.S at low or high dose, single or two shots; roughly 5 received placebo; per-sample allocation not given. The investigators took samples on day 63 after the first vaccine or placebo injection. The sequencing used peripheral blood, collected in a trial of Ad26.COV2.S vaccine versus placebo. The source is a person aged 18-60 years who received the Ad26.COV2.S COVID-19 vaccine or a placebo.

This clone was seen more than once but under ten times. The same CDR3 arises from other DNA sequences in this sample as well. CDR3 residues: CASSLGGLGNQPQHF. DNA of the CDR3: TGCGCCAGCAGCTTGGGGGGACTTGGCAATCAGCCCCAGCATTTT. The J gene is TRBJ1-5, the V gene TRBV5-1; TRBD1 is a possible D gene (5 bases). With 0 bases removed from V and 2 bases from J, the gap between germline ends came to 9 bases. The CDR3 is made up of 15 amino acids. The V gene's germline CDR1 is SGHRS and CDR2 YFSETQ.

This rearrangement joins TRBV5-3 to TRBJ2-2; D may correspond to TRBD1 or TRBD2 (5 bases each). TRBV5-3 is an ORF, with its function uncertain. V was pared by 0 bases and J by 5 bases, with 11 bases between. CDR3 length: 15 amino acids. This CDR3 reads CARSLEKRTTGELFF. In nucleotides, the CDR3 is TGTGCCAGAAGCTTGGAAAAGCGGACAACCGGGGAGCTGTTTTTT.

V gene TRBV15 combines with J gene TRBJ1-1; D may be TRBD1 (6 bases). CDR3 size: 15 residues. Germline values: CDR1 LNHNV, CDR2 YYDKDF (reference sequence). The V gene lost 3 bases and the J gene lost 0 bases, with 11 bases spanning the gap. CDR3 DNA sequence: TGTGCCACCAGCAGGGACAGTTACATGAACACTGAAGCTTTCTTT. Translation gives CATSRDSYMNTEAFF.

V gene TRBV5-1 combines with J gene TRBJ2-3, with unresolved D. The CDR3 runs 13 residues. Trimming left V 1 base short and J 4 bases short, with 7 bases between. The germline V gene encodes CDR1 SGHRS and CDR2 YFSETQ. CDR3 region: CASSLWAADTQYF. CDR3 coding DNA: TGCGCCAGCAGCTTGTGGGCAGCAGATACGCAGTATTTT.

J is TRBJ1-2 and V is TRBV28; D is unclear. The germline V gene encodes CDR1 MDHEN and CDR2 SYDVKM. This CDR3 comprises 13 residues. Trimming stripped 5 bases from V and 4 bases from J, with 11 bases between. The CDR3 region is CASSPRYPYGYTF. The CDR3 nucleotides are TGTGCCAGCAGTCCGCGTTATCCCTATGGCTACACCTTC.

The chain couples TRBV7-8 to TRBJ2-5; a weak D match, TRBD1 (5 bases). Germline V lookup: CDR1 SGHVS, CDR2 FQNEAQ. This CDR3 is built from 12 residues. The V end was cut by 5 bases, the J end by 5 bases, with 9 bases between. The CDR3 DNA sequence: TGTGCCAGCAGCCCAGGGATGGAGACCCAGTACTTC. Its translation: CASSPGMETQYF.

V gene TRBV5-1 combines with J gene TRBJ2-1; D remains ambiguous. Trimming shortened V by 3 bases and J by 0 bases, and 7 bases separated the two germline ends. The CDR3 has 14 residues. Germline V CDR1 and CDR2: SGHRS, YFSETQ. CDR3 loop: CASSYSDSYNEQFF. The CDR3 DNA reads TGCGCCAGCAGCTACAGCGACTCCTACAATGAGCAGTTCTTC.

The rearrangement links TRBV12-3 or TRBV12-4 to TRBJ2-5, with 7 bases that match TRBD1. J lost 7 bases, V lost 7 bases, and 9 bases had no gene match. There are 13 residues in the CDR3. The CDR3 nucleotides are TGTGCCAGCATCGCGACAGGGAGTAGGACCCAGTACTTC. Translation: CASIATGSRTQYF.

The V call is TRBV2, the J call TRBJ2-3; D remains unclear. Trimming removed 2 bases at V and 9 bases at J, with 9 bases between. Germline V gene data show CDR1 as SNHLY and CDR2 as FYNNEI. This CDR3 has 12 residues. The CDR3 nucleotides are TGTGCCAGCAGTGAATTTAAGATAACGCAGTATTTT. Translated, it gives CASSEFKITQYF. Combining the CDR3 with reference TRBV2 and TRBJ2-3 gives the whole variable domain EPEVTQTPSHQVTQMGQEVILRCVPISNHLYFYWYRQILGQKVEFLVSFYNNEISEKSEIFDDQFSVERPDGSNFTLKIRSTKLEDSAMYFCASSEFKITQYFGPGTRLTVL.

The CDR3 loop is CATYSRQGPYGYTF. CDR3 DNA: TGTGCCACCTACTCTCGGCAGGGGCCATATGGCTACACCTTC. The chain recombines TRBV10-3 with TRBJ1-2; perhaps TRBD1 as D (6 bases). V was clipped by 10 bases and J by 5 bases, with 20 bases between them. Germline lookup yields CDR1 ENHRY and CDR2 SYGVKD. The CDR3 runs 14 residues.

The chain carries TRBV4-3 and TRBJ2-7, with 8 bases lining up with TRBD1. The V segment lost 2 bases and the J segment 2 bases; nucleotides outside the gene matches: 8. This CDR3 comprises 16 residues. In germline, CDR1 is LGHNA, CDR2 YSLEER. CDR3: CASSQLTGTGTYEQYF. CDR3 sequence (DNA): TGCGCCAGCAGCCAATTAACCGGGACAGGCACCTACGAGCAGTACTTC.

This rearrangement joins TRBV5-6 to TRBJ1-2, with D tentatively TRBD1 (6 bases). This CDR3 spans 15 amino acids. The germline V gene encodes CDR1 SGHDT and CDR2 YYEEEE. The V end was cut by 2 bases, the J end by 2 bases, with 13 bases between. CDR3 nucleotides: TGTGCCAGCAGCTTATGGGGGGCAACGAACTATGGCTACACCTTC. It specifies CASSLWGATNYGYTF.

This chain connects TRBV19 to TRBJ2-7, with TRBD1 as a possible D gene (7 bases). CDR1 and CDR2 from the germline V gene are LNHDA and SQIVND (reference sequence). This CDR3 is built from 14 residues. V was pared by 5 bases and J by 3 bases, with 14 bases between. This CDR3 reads CASSRQGGLYEQYF. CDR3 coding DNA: TGTGCCAGTAGTCGGCAGGGGGGCCTCTACGAGCAGTACTTC. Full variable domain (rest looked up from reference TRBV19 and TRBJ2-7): DGGITQSPKYLFRKEGQNVTLSCEQNLNHDAMYWYRQDPGQGLRLIYYSQIVNDFQKGDIAEGYSVSREKKESFPLTVTSAQKNPTAFYLCASSRQGGLYEQYFGPGTRLTVT.

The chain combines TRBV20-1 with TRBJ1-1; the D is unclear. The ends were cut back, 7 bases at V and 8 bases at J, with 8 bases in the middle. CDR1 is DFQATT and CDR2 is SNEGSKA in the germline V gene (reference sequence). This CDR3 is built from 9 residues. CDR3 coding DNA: TGCAGTGTTGGTGGGGAAGCTTTCTTT. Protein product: CSVGGEAFF.

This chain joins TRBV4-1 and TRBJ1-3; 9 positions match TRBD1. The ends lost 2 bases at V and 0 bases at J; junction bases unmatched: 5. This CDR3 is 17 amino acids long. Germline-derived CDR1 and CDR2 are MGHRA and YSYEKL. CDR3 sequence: CASSQLGQGPSGNTIYF. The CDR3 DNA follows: TGCGCCAGCAGCCAATTAGGACAGGGGCCCTCTGGAAACACCATATATTTT.